This passage covers 30 T cell receptor beta chains from one sample sequenced in a study of cytomegalovirus exposure and HLA in healthy donors. The primer mix had 60 Vbeta and 13 Jbeta primers. The data were produced by immunoSEQ multiplex PCR, yet TCRdb's version contains in-frame clones alone and is incomplete. Among tens of thousands of clones, about three quarters were seen once, and the ten largest hold more than 6.5%. The sequenced sample was PBMCs. The receptors here all came from a man aged 25-45 years in good health and CMV-seropositive.

This rearrangement joins TRBV18 to TRBJ2-1, with TRBD2 identical over 7 bases. Trimming removed 3 bases from V and 4 bases from J; junction bases left unmatched: 3. CDR3 length: 14 amino acids. Germline V CDR1 and CDR2: KGHSH, LQKENI. The CDR3 coding sequence is TGTGCCAGCTCACCGACTAGCCTATACAATGAGCAGTTCTTC. Amino acids: CASSPTSLYNEQFF.

This clone was observed once. J is TRBJ1-4 and V is TRBV7-6; a weak D match, TRBD1 (6 bases). V was trimmed by 2 bases and J by 8 bases, leaving 18 bases between them. This CDR3 comprises 16 residues. Per the germline V gene, CDR1 is SGHVS and CDR2 is FNYEAQ. The CDR3 is CASSLWTASIEEKLFF. Written as DNA, the CDR3 is TGTGCCAGCAGCTTATGGACAGCTAGCATTGAGGAAAAACTGTTTTTT.

This clone has just a few counts. The rearrangement links TRBV30 to TRBJ2-4; D is ambiguous. This CDR3 has 13 amino acids. Germline-derived CDR1 and CDR2 are GTSNPN and SVGIG (reference sequence). V was clipped by 2 bases and J by 1 base, with 6 bases between them. The CDR3: CAWSPEAKNIQYF. CDR3 sequence (DNA): TGTGCCTGGAGTCCTGAGGCCAAAAACATTCAGTACTTC.

V gene TRBV11-2 combines with J gene TRBJ2-5, with 9 positions matching TRBD2. V lost 4 bases, J lost 3 bases, and 6 bases stayed unmatched. The CDR3 sequence is 15 residues long. Germline V lookup: CDR1 SGHAT, CDR2 FQNNGV. The DNA for the CDR3 is TGTGCCAGCAGCTCCGGACTAGCGTTAAAAGAGACCCAGTACTTC. Amino acid sequence: CASSSGLALKETQYF.

The rearrangement links TRBV6-5 to TRBJ2-7, with 10 positions matching TRBD1. The CDR3 covers 14 residues. Germline trimming cut 5 bases from V and 4 bases from J; bases unmatched to any gene: 5. CDR1 and CDR2 from the germline V gene are MNHEY and SVGAGI. The CDR3 DNA follows: TGTGCCAGCAGTCGCCGGGACAGGGGATACGAGCAGTACTTC. Protein sequence: CASSRRDRGYEQYF.

The chain uses TRBV28 and TRBJ1-1, with D unresolved. CDR1 is MDHEN and CDR2 is SYDVKM in the germline V gene. Trimming cost V 1 base and J 11 bases, with 11 bases left between them. This CDR3 spans 12 amino acids. The CDR3, as DNA: TGTGCCAGCAGTTTATTTCCAGGCTATGCTTTCTTT. It specifies CASSLFPGYAFF.

The sample holds a few counts of this clone. The gene calls are TRBV7-3 and TRBJ1-1, with D unresolved. This CDR3 spans 13 amino acids. The germline V gene has CDR1 SGHTA and CDR2 FQGTGA. Trimming removed 6 bases at V and 10 bases at J, with 18 bases between. The CDR3 sequence is CASSPQGGQVAFF. CDR3 bases: TGTGCCAGCAGTCCTCAAGGCGGGCAGGTAGCTTTCTTT.

The chain recombines TRBV9 with TRBJ2-5; 13 bases fit TRBD2. The germline gives CDR1 SGDLS, CDR2 YYNGEE. CDR3 length: 17 residues. Trimming took 0 bases from V and 5 from J; bases not matched to a gene: 7. CDR3 region: CASSVELAGGNRETQYF. In nucleotides, the CDR3 is TGTGCCAGCAGCGTAGAACTAGCGGGGGGGAATCGGGAGACCCAGTACTTC.

The chain carries TRBV5-1 and TRBJ2-5; 7 bases align to TRBD2. This CDR3 comprises 15 residues. V was pared by 0 bases and J by 2 bases, with 4 bases of the junction left unmatched. The germline V gene has CDR1 SGHRS and CDR2 YFSETQ. As DNA, the CDR3 is TGCGCCAGCAGCTTGGTTGGACTAGGTCAAGAGACCCAGTACTTC. Its translation: CASSLVGLGQETQYF.

The rearrangement joins TRBV10-1 to TRBJ2-7; D perhaps matches TRBD1 (5 bases). The CDR3 runs to 16 residues. Trimming left V 3 bases short and J 2 bases short, with 17 bases between. Germline V CDR1 and CDR2: WNHNN, SYGVQD (reference sequence). The CDR3 sequence: CASSEKDAGPTYEQYF. For the CDR3, the DNA is TGCGCCAGCAGTGAAAAAGATGCAGGGCCAACCTACGAGCAGTACTTC.

The V and J genes are TRBV15 and TRBJ1-2, with D hard to call. The CDR3 totals 15 residues. V lost 1 base and J lost 0, with 9 bases in between. From germline, CDR1 is LNHNV and CDR2 YYDKDF (reference sequence). CDR3 DNA sequence: TGTGCCACCAGCAGAGGCGGGCCGTCTAACTATGGCTACACCTTC. Protein product: CATSRGGPSNYGYTF.

The chain couples TRBV9 to TRBJ2-1; 9 bases are shared with TRBD1. Germline V gene sequence: CDR1 SGDLS, CDR2 YYNGEE. This CDR3 is 16 amino acids long. V lost 3 bases, J lost 9 bases, and 13 bases stayed unmatched. Written as DNA, the CDR3 is TGTGCCAGCAGCGGGACCGCGGGGACAGGGCGAATTGAGCAGTTCTTC. It is translated as CASSGTAGTGRIEQFF.

The rearrangement joins TRBV9 to TRBJ1-6; 7 bases fit TRBD1. This CDR3 has 14 amino acids. The junction had 4 bases not matched to a gene; V was cut back by 4 bases and J by 6 bases. In germline, CDR1 is SGDLS, CDR2 YYNGEE. CDR3 loop: CASSTRQGNSPLHF. The CDR3 DNA follows: TGTGCCAGCAGCACCCGACAGGGTAATTCACCCCTCCACTTT.

The chain is built from TRBV28 and TRBJ1-4; TRBD1 might be the D (6 bases). Trimming removed 4 bases from V and 8 bases from J, with 14 bases in between. Per the germline V gene, CDR1 is MDHEN and CDR2 is SYDVKM. This CDR3 has 14 amino acids. The CDR3 DNA sequence: TGTGCCAGCAGTTCAACAGGGAAGGGAGAAAAACTGTTTTTT. Its protein is CASSSTGKGEKLFF.

There are a few counts of this clone. The chain has TRBV7-6 and TRBJ1-4; no firm D call. The germline V gene encodes CDR1 SGHVS and CDR2 FNYEAQ. Trimming stripped 5 bases from V and 1 base from J, with 8 bases between. This CDR3 contains 14 residues. In nucleotides, the CDR3 is TGTGCCAGCAGCGAGGGAGTAACTAATGAAAAACTGTTTTTT. Encoded protein: CASSEGVTNEKLFF.

This clone was seen only once. The V call is TRBV28, the J call TRBJ1-4, with D uncertain. V lost 7 bases and J lost 6, with 12 bases in between. Germline-derived CDR1 and CDR2 are MDHEN and SYDVKM. This CDR3 has 13 amino acids. The DNA for the CDR3 is TGTGCCAGCACCTCCCTCGGGGATGAAAAACTGTTTTTT. Encoded protein: CASTSLGDEKLFF.

This chain joins TRBV7-9 and TRBJ1-2, with 10 bases fitting TRBD1. The germline CDR1 and CDR2 sequences are SEHNR and FQNEAQ (reference sequence). The CDR3 consists of 14 residues. V lost 5 bases to trimming and J lost 4 bases; unmatched junction nucleotides: 4. The CDR3 is CASSRDRGVYGYTF. The CDR3 nucleotides read TGTGCCAGCAGCCGGGACAGGGGTGTCTATGGCTACACCTTC.

The chain uses TRBV11-2 and TRBJ1-1; 7 nucleotides match TRBD1. The CDR3 totals 14 residues. J was trimmed by 6 bases and V by 3 bases; bases with no gene match: 7. The V gene's germline CDR1 is SGHAT and CDR2 FQNNGV. CDR3 coding DNA: TGTGCCAGCAGCTTGGACAGGTCTTCCCCTGAAGCTTTCTTT. As protein: CASSLDRSSPEAFF. Variable domain in full (rest from reference TRBV11-2 and TRBJ1-1): EAGVAQSPRYKIIEKRQSVAFWCNPISGHATLYWYQQILGQGPKLLIQFQNNGVVDDSQLPKDRFSAERLKGVDSTLKIQPAKLEDSAVYLCASSLDRSSPEAFFGQGTRLTVV.

The rearrangement links TRBV29-1 to TRBJ2-5; TRBD1 aligns across 8 bases. After removal of 6 bases from V and 5 bases from J, the junction contained 5 bases not matched to a gene. Germline V CDR1 and CDR2: SQVTM, ANQGSEA. There are 12 residues in the CDR3. The CDR3 nucleotides read TGCAGCGTGATGACAGGGGCCGAGACCCAGTACTTC. This encodes CSVMTGAETQYF.

This clone has only a few counts. The chain employs TRBV6-1 and TRBJ1-5; a possible D gene is TRBD1 (5 bases). The CDR3 loop spans 12 amino acids. CDR1 is MNHNS and CDR2 is SASEGT in the germline V gene. V lost 4 bases, J lost 6 bases, and 7 bases lay in between. The CDR3 region is CASSVRGQPQHF. The CDR3 DNA reads TGTGCCAGCAGTGTTAGGGGTCAGCCCCAGCATTTT.

The V gene is TRBV7-2, the J gene TRBJ1-2; TRBD1 matches 7 bases. V lost 4 bases, J lost 8 bases, and 19 bases stayed unmatched. Germline V gives CDR1 SGHTA, CDR2 FQGNSA. The CDR3 loop spans 17 amino acids. The chain's CDR3 is CASSSTYSPRGMGGYTF. DNA of the CDR3: TGTGCCAGCAGCTCGACGTATAGCCCCAGGGGGATGGGCGGCTACACCTTC.

This clone was detected only a few times. V usage is TRBV6-6 and J usage is TRBJ2-3; D remains ambiguous. This CDR3 comprises 12 residues. V lost 8 bases, J lost 2 bases, and 8 bases lay in between. Germline V gene sequence: CDR1 MNHNY, CDR2 SVGAGI (reference sequence). The DNA for the CDR3 is TGTGCCAGCGCAGCGAACACAGATACGCAGTATTTT. This gives the protein CASAANTDTQYF.

The chain employs TRBV28 and TRBJ2-7; D is unclear. Trimming removed 7 bases from V and 2 bases from J, with 9 bases in between. The germline CDR1 and CDR2 sequences are MDHEN and SYDVKM. CDR3 length equals 12 residues. The CDR3 loop is CASKTEPYEQYF. The CDR3 DNA reads as TGTGCCAGCAAGACGGAGCCCTACGAGCAGTACTTC.

In nucleotides, the CDR3 is TGTGCCAGCAGTTTACAGGGACTAGGCTACGAGCAGTACTTC. Amino acids: CASSLQGLGYEQYF. The V call is TRBV27, the J call TRBJ2-7, with 8 bases matching TRBD2. The CDR3 spans 14 residues. Germline CDR1 is MNHEY and CDR2 is SMNVEV (reference sequence). Losses at the gene ends were 2 bases for V and 3 bases for J; bases not matched to a gene: 3.

The chain employs TRBV10-3 and TRBJ1-6; possibly TRBD1 for D (6 bases). There are 15 residues in the CDR3. With 2 bases removed from V and 9 bases from J, the gap between germline ends came to 14 bases. CDR1 ENHRY and CDR2 SYGVKD come from the germline V gene. In DNA form, the CDR3 reads TGTGCCATCAGTGAGAGAGGGGGGGCAGGTTCACCCCTCCACTTT. It yields the protein CAISERGGAGSPLHF.

The chain has TRBV7-9 and TRBJ2-2; maybe TRBD2 (5 bases). CDR1 is SEHNR and CDR2 is FQNEAQ in the germline V gene (reference sequence). This CDR3 is 16 amino acids long. V was cut by 3 bases and J by 1 base, with 12 bases left in between. The CDR3 spells CASSFRVGENTGELFF. The CDR3 bases are TGTGCCAGCAGCTTTCGGGTCGGGGAGAACACCGGGGAGCTGTTTTTT.

The V and J genes are TRBV28 and TRBJ2-2; TRBD1 aligns across 8 bases. The V and J ends lost 3 bases and 0 bases, in that order; junction bases with no gene match: 3. This CDR3 contains 16 residues. The germline gives CDR1 MDHEN, CDR2 SYDVKM. CDR3 DNA sequence: TGTGCCAGCAGTTTGACAGGGGCCCCGAACACCGGGGAGCTGTTTTTT. Its translation: CASSLTGAPNTGELFF.

This sequence joins TRBV6-5 and TRBJ2-5; 11 positions match TRBD2. This CDR3 is 14 amino acids long. Germline assignment: CDR1 MNHEY and CDR2 SVGAGI. Trimming removed 6 bases from V and 4 bases from J; junction bases left unmatched: 4. CDR3 coding DNA: TGTGCCAGCAGGGGCCTAGCGGGGGGAGAGACCCAGTACTTC. This translates into CASRGLAGGETQYF.

This chain connects TRBV30 to TRBJ1-1; tentative D call: TRBD1 (5 bases). V lost 3 bases and J 3 bases, leaving 11 bases between the germline ends. The CDR3 consists of 13 residues. From germline, CDR1 is GTSNPN and CDR2 SVGIG (reference sequence). The chain's CDR3 is CAWRGGEDTEAFF. The CDR3 DNA reads as TGTGCCTGGAGGGGGGGTGAGGACACTGAAGCTTTCTTT.

The gene calls are TRBV9 and TRBJ1-2, with D maybe TRBD1 (6 bases). Germline-derived CDR1 and CDR2 are SGDLS and YYNGEE. This CDR3 is 16 amino acids long. V dropped 0 bases and J dropped 4 bases, with 16 bases sitting between them. The CDR3 DNA sequence: TGTGCCAGCAGCGTAGGGCAGGGGAACAGCTTCTATGGCTACACCTTC. Translating gives CASSVGQGNSFYGYTF.